Shown below are 30 T cell receptor beta chains from a single sample sequenced in a study of cytomegalovirus exposure and HLA in healthy donors. Sequenced by immunoSEQ multiplex PCR; TCRdb stores in-frame clones only, minus some. The repertoire has approximately 150,000 clones, about 88% of them found once; the top ten carry 3% to 3.5%. What was sequenced was PBMCs. These receptors all stem from a woman under 30 in good health and CMV-seropositive.

J is TRBJ2-7 and V is TRBV28; 7 bases are shared with TRBD1. Trimming removed 7 bases from V and 1 base from J; junction bases left unmatched: 4. The CDR3 sequence is 13 residues long. Germline CDR1 MDHEN, CDR2 SYDVKM. The chain's CDR3 is CASMDRSSYEQYF. The CDR3 DNA sequence: TGTGCCAGCATGGACAGGAGTTCCTACGAGCAGTACTTC.

The chain recombines TRBV28 with TRBJ2-4, with 10 bases identical to TRBD1. V lost 3 bases to trimming and J lost 8 bases; unmatched junction nucleotides: 7. The CDR3 is made up of 15 amino acids. Germline V lookup: CDR1 MDHEN, CDR2 SYDVKM. The CDR3 loop reads CASSFSGQGGDIQYF. The DNA for the CDR3 is TGTGCCAGCAGTTTCTCCGGACAGGGGGGTGACATTCAGTACTTC.

The chain couples TRBV7-9 to TRBJ2-7; 8 bases agree with TRBD1. The V segment lost 1 base and the J segment 3 bases; nucleotides outside the gene matches: 2. CDR1 is SEHNR, CDR2 FQNEAQ, per germline (reference sequence). The CDR3 is 14 amino acids. CDR3 in DNA: TGTGCCAGCAGCTTAGTACAGGGGGACTACGAGCAGTACTTC. Protein product: CASSLVQGDYEQYF.

V gene TRBV6-6 combines with J gene TRBJ2-7, with 7 nucleotides matching TRBD1. The germline CDR1 and CDR2 sequences are MNHNY and SVGAGI (reference sequence). This CDR3 contains 13 residues. V was pared by 6 bases and J by 0 bases, with 2 bases of the junction left unmatched. CDR3 residues: CASRQGSSYEQYF. The CDR3 bases are TGTGCCAGCAGACAGGGGAGCTCCTACGAGCAGTACTTC.

The chain carries TRBV6-1 and TRBJ1-1; 9 bases agree with TRBD1. The V gene end was trimmed by 4 bases and the J gene end by 10 bases; junction bases not matched to a gene: 16. CDR1 is MNHNS and CDR2 is SASEGT in the germline V gene. This CDR3 comprises 16 residues. The CDR3 region is CASSASPMGQGFGAFF. The CDR3 DNA follows: TGTGCCAGCAGTGCTTCCCCTATGGGACAGGGATTCGGAGCTTTCTTT.

This rearrangement joins TRBV4-1 to TRBJ1-3; D remains ambiguous. CDR3 length: 15 amino acids. Germline V gene lookup returns CDR1 MGHRA and CDR2 YSYEKL. Trimming took 3 bases from V and 2 from J, leaving 11 bases between them. The CDR3 loop reads CASSQERLAGNTIYF. In nucleotides, the CDR3 is TGCGCCAGCAGCCAGGAAAGACTCGCTGGAAACACCATATATTTT.

This chain connects TRBV19 to TRBJ1-1; D gene unclear. Germline loops: CDR1 LNHDA, CDR2 SQIVND (reference sequence). The CDR3 runs 13 residues. Between the trimmed V and J ends, which lost 5 bases and 1 base, there was a span of 8 bases. The CDR3 protein is CASSSTKNTEAFF. CDR3 bases: TGTGCCAGTAGTTCGACAAAGAACACTGAAGCTTTCTTT.

This chain links TRBV7-3 with TRBJ2-5; weak D call: TRBD1 (6 bases). Trimming shortened V by 2 bases and J by 2 bases, and 12 bases separated the two germline ends. The CDR3 covers 15 residues. The germline CDR1 and CDR2 sequences are SGHTA and FQGTGA. In DNA, the CDR3 is TGTGCCAGCAGCTTACTGACAGGCCCGCAAGAGACCCAGTACTTC. Its translation: CASSLLTGPQETQYF.

The chain has TRBV27 and TRBJ2-7; 10 nucleotides align to TRBD2. The CDR3 has 14 residues. In germline, CDR1 is MNHEY, CDR2 SMNVEV (reference sequence). The junction had 8 bases not matched to a gene; V was cut back by 10 bases and J by 2 bases. CDR3 residues: CANLRTSGTYEQYF. The CDR3 region has the DNA TGTGCCAATCTCCGGACTAGCGGAACCTACGAGCAGTACTTC.

This clone is a singleton in its sample. This sequence joins TRBV28 and TRBJ2-3, with TRBD2 identical over 7 bases. Looked up from germline, CDR1 is MDHEN and CDR2 is SYDVKM. The CDR3 has 16 amino acids. V dropped 1 base and J dropped 7; count of bases not matched to a gene: 11. The CDR3 sequence: CASSLLGGRARNTQYF. The CDR3 DNA sequence: TGTGCCAGCAGTTTATTGGGGGGGAGGGCGCGGAATACGCAGTATTTT.

CDR3 coding DNA: TGTGCCTGGAGTGAATTAGTCCGGACAGGGGGAAATCAGCCCCAGCATTTT. Encoded protein: CAWSELVRTGGNQPQHF. The chain has TRBV30 and TRBJ1-5, with 10 bases aligning to TRBD1. Germline CDR1 is GTSNPN and CDR2 is SVGIG (reference sequence). The CDR3 is made up of 17 amino acids. After removal of 1 base from V and 4 bases from J, the junction contained 10 bases not matched to a gene.

This clone has more than one count but fewer than ten. This chain uses TRBV5-1 with TRBJ2-3; 8 bases agree with TRBD1. This CDR3 comprises 15 residues. Trimming at V came to 2 bases and at J to 3 bases, leaving 5 bases not matched to a gene. CDR1 is SGHRS, CDR2 YFSETQ, per germline. The CDR3 is CASSFGNRGTDTQYF. The CDR3 DNA follows: TGCGCCAGCAGCTTCGGTAACAGGGGGACAGATACGCAGTATTTT.

The J gene is TRBJ2-7, the V gene TRBV10-3, with 10 bases that match TRBD2. Germline CDR1 ENHRY, CDR2 SYGVKD. The CDR3 is made up of 15 amino acids. J lost 4 bases, V lost 4 bases, and 7 bases had no gene match. The CDR3 DNA reads TGTGCCATCAGTGGATCCGGGACTAGCGTTTACGAGCAGTACTTC. This gives the protein CAISGSGTSVYEQYF.

The chain has TRBV7-6 and TRBJ2-1, with TRBD2 matching over 9 bases. The length of the CDR3 is 19 residues. The V and J ends lost 0 bases and 3 bases, in that order; junction bases with no gene match: 12. From germline, CDR1 is SGHVS and CDR2 FNYEAQ. In DNA form, the CDR3 reads TGTGCCAGCAGCTTAGCGGTAGGGCTAGCGGGGCAGTACTACAATGAGCAGTTCTTC. Its translation is CASSLAVGLAGQYYNEQFF.

This clone is a singleton in its sample. The chain joins TRBV10-2 to TRBJ2-1; 9 bases are shared with TRBD2. This CDR3 is built from 16 residues. CDR1 is WSHSY and CDR2 is SAAADI in the germline V gene. V shed 6 bases, J shed 9 bases, and the junction held 15 bases outside the gene matches. DNA of the CDR3: TGCGCCAGCAGCGCCAGCCCCACGGGACTAGCATCTGAGCAGTTCTTC. Protein sequence: CASSASPTGLASEQFF.

This clone was seen more than once but under ten times. This chain joins TRBV2 and TRBJ2-1, with a possible D match to TRBD2 (6 bases). The CDR3 contains 13 residues. With 4 bases removed from V and 6 bases from J, the gap between germline ends came to 10 bases. CDR1 SNHLY and CDR2 FYNNEI come from the germline V gene. CDR3 in DNA: TGTGCCAGCAGTGGGGCGACTAGCAATGAGCAGTTCTTC. Translating it yields CASSGATSNEQFF.

The chain links TRBV6-5 to TRBJ1-5; D is unresolved. The CDR3 runs 14 residues. With 6 bases removed from V and 7 bases from J, the gap between germline ends came to 16 bases. CDR1 and CDR2 (germline): MNHEY, SVGAGI. The CDR3 loop is CASSQAGIRQPQHF. The CDR3 nucleotides read TGTGCCAGCAGCCAGGCCGGTATTAGGCAGCCCCAGCATTTT.

This chain links TRBV27 with TRBJ1-1, with TRBD1 identical over 8 bases. V gave up 3 bases and J gave up 7 bases; unmatched junction bases: 4. CDR1 is MNHEY and CDR2 is SMNVEV in the germline V gene (reference sequence). This CDR3 comprises 13 residues. In nucleotides, the CDR3 is TGTGCCAGCAGTTTTCGGGACAGGAGTGAAGCTTTCTTT. It yields the protein CASSFRDRSEAFF.

This clone was recorded only once. The chain couples TRBV2 to TRBJ2-7, with a weak D call TRBD2 (5 bases). Per the germline V gene, CDR1 is SNHLY and CDR2 is FYNNEI. The CDR3 length is 15 residues. Trimming removed 0 bases from V and 3 bases from J, with 12 bases in between. The CDR3 bases are TGTGCCAGCAGTGAAGCGGGAGCTCGGAACTACGAGCAGTACTTC. Amino acid sequence: CASSEAGARNYEQYF.

V gene TRBV7-2 combines with J gene TRBJ1-5; D gene unclear. The CDR3 loop spans 13 amino acids. The V end lost 5 bases, the J end lost 1 base, and 6 bases lay between the germline ends. In germline, CDR1 is SGHTA, CDR2 FQGNSA. CDR3 sequence: CASSLRSNQPQHF. CDR3 nucleotide sequence: TGTGCCAGCAGCCTGAGGAGCAATCAGCCCCAGCATTTT.

The chain couples TRBV6-5 to TRBJ2-1, with TRBD2 as a possible D gene (6 bases). Germline CDR1 MNHEY, CDR2 SVGAGI. Trimming took off 0 bases at V and 10 bases at J, with 13 bases between the two ends. The CDR3 consists of 14 residues. CDR3 in DNA: TGTGCCAGCAGTTACTCGGGAGGCCGGGGAGAGCAGTTCTTC. It specifies CASSYSGGRGEQFF.

J is TRBJ2-7 and V is TRBV29-1, with 10 bases fitting TRBD1. Germline V gene data show CDR1 as SQVTM and CDR2 as ANQGSEA. This CDR3 is 14 amino acids long. After removal of 3 bases from V and 2 bases from J, the junction contained 4 bases not matched to a gene. In DNA, the CDR3 is TGCAGCGTTGATTCGGGACAGGGGACCTACGAGCAGTACTTC. As protein: CSVDSGQGTYEQYF.

This chain links TRBV5-4 with TRBJ1-2, with TRBD1 identical over 12 bases. V shed 1 base and J 5 bases; nucleotides not matched to a gene: 9. Germline loops: CDR1 SGHNT, CDR2 YYREEE (reference sequence). The CDR3 covers 17 residues. The DNA for the CDR3 is TGTGCCAGCAGCTTGCCGGGACAGGGGGCTATGGTTTATGGCTACACCTTC. Encoded protein: CASSLPGQGAMVYGYTF.

This chain joins TRBV5-1 and TRBJ2-1; D might be TRBD2 (6 bases). The CDR3 is made up of 14 amino acids. The germline V gene has CDR1 SGHRS and CDR2 YFSETQ. V was shortened by 4 bases and J by 1 base, with 9 bases between the two germline ends. The chain's CDR3 is CASSKRESYNEQFF. The CDR3 DNA is TGCGCCAGCAGCAAACGGGAGTCCTACAATGAGCAGTTCTTC.

As for this clone: A junction end diverges from the germline sequence, so it may reflect a read error. This chain connects TRBV30 to TRBJ2-5; 9 bases are a match to TRBD2. The germline V gene has CDR1 GTSNPN and CDR2 SVGIG (reference sequence). This CDR3 has 13 residues. Written as DNA, the CDR3 is TGTGCCGGGAGTGCGGGAGGGCCGGAGACCCAGTACTTC. Protein: CAGSAGGPETQYF.

The chain uses TRBV5-1 and TRBJ2-1; 9 positions match TRBD1. Germline CDR1 SGHRS, CDR2 YFSETQ. Trimming at V came to 1 base and at J to 1 base, leaving 6 bases not matched to a gene. The CDR3 loop spans 17 amino acids. The CDR3, as DNA: TGCGCCAGCAGCTTGAGAGTAGGGACAGGGTCCTACAATGAGCAGTTCTTC. This translates into CASSLRVGTGSYNEQFF.

This clone was picked up a small number of times. The gene calls are TRBV1 and TRBJ2-7; TRBD2 is taken as the D call from the table, unchecked against the DNA. TRBV1 is a pseudogene. The CDR3 is made up of 16 amino acids. CDR3 in amino acids: CTSIRKLAGGSYEQYF. CDR3 nucleotide sequence: TGCACCAGCATCCGGAAGCTCGCGGGAGGGTCCTACGAGCAGTACTTC.

The rearrangement uses TRBV7-2 and TRBJ1-5; weak D call: TRBD1 (5 bases). There are 13 residues in the CDR3. V dropped 8 bases and J dropped 1 base, with 9 bases sitting between them. Germline CDR1 reads SGHTA; CDR2 reads FQGNSA. CDR3 nucleotide sequence: TGTGCCAGCGGCCGACAGAGCAATCAGCCCCAGCATTTT. Protein: CASGRQSNQPQHF.

Details on this clone: At one boundary the junction diverges from the germline segment, which might be a read error. This chain joins TRBV7-7 and TRBJ2-2, with TRBD2 matching over 8 bases. CDR3 size: 16 residues. CDR1 is SSHAT, CDR2 FNYEAQ, per germline (reference sequence). The DNA of the CDR3 is TGTGCTAGCAGCCCCCGAGCGGGAGCCGGGACCGGGGAGCTGTTTTTT. This translates into CASSPRAGAGTGELFF.

J is TRBJ1-2 and V is TRBV14, with D unresolved. CDR3 length: 13 residues. V lost 3 bases and J 3 bases, leaving 8 bases between the germline ends. Germline values: CDR1 SGHDN, CDR2 FVKESK. CDR3 protein: CASSHLEDYGYTF. The CDR3 DNA is TGTGCCAGCAGCCATCTGGAGGACTATGGCTACACCTTC.